These T cell receptor beta chains were read from a single sample in a study of CD8+ T cells in alopecia areata. The protocol was immunoSEQ multiplex PCR, while the TCRdb copy is restricted to in-frame clones and leaves out a portion. This sample has more than 200,000 clones, with over 60% found just once. This specimen consisted of CD4+ T cells sorted from blood, obtained at week 4, from a patient treated with tofacitinib. The receptors originated from a human donor with alopecia areata. CDR3s include the opening cysteine and the closing phenylalanine or tryptophan. Each record gives: J gene, clone size, V gene, CDR3 length, CDR3 protein. Not all rows give a size; the values are once, few, many and, for expanded clones, a class.

TRBJ2-1	.	TRBV9	13	CASSVAAGDGQFF
TRBJ2-4	.	TRBV19	15	CASSNRERRINIQYF
TRBJ1-1	.	TRBV18	14	CASSPGTGYTEAFF
TRBJ2-6	.	TRBV11-3	15	CASSLDSSGANVLTF
TRBJ2-7	.	TRBV7-2	11	CASSSFYEQYF
TRBJ2-5	few	TRBV4-2	16	CASSQRSGGSRETQYF
TRBJ2-1	.	TRBV29-1	11	CSVKTGNEQFF
TRBJ1-4	.	TRBV4-1	16	CASSQVFPAVNEKLFF
TRBJ1-5	.	TRBV6-6	12	CASSSTDQPQHF
TRBJ1-2	few	TRBV25-1	14	CASSESHRSYGYTF
TRBJ2-7	few	TRBV9	14	CASSVAGHSYEQYF
TRBJ2-3	.	TRBV2	13	CANTSLWTDTQYF
TRBJ2-5	.	TRBV30	13	CALTASFQETQYF
TRBJ1-6	.	TRBV6-5	14	CASRGGSYNSPLHF
TRBJ2-7	few	TRBV23-1	9	CASQYEQYF
TRBJ2-2	.	TRBV5-1	14	CASSSGQGTGELFF
TRBJ2-3	.	TRBV6-1	12	CASGPYTDTQYF
TRBJ1-5	.	TRBV5-6	14	CASSLGRGGQPQHF
TRBJ1-1	many	TRBV6-6	13	CASRKEGYTEAFF
TRBJ2-7	.	TRBV5-1	14	CASSSGQTPYEQYF
TRBJ1-1	.	TRBV6-5	12	CASSNPQTEAFF
TRBJ2-7	.	TRBV28	15	CASSRTGTGTSEQYF
TRBJ1-5	few	TRBV7-2	12	CASSFLNQPQHF
TRBJ1-1	.	TRBV27	16	CASSLSVSLRGTEAFF
TRBJ2-5	.	TRBV25-1	13	CASSQGAGETQYF
TRBJ2-1	.	TRBV20-1	11	CSAPDLRPQFF